This T cell receptor beta chain was recovered during a study of T cells in tuberculosis. Study background: CD1B tetramers identified T cells specific for mycobacterial lipid GMM. This South African cohort compared adolescents with or without latent tuberculosis against adults with active tuberculosis. Study conclusions and caveats: GEM motif frequencies gave more than 65% accuracy; the GMM repertoire gave roughly 90%.

Germline lookup yields CDR1 MDHEN and CDR2 SYDVKM. V dropped 6 bases and J dropped 0 bases, with 14 bases sitting between them. This CDR3 is 15 amino acids long. Points on this clone: Its antigen is unidentified.

Profiling relied on immunoSEQ multiplex PCR, and the TCRdb table lists in-frame clones only, not all of them. Here the sample spans more than 35,000 clones, about 96% being singletons. What was sequenced was PBMCs. The receptor was derived from a donor aged 10 to 29 with latent tuberculosis or without tuberculosis infection. J is TRBJ1-1 and V is TRBV28, with TRBD1 as a possible D gene (6 bases). DNA for the CDR3: TGTGCCAGCAGGGGACGACAGGACTTGAACACTGAAGCTTTCTTT. Its translation: CASRGRQDLNTEAFF. The variable domain in full, completed from reference TRBV28 and TRBJ1-1, reads DVKVTQSSRYLVKRTGEKVFLECVQDMDHENMFWYRQDPGLGLRLIYFSYDVKMKEKGDIPEGYSVSREKKERFSLILESASTNQTSMYLCASRGRQDLNTEAFFGQGTRLTVV.